One and the same sample provided the 18 T cell receptor beta chains below, sequenced in a study of T cells in tuberculosis. Assay used: immunoSEQ multiplex PCR; TCRdb lists only in-frame clones, some missing. The data contain around 33,000 clones, about 85% of them seen just once; the ten biggest clones take up 5.4%. Time point denoted: new active TB diagnosis, blood taken before or within 7 days of starting treatment. This sample comprised PBMCs, obtained at tuberculosis diagnosis. These TCRs come from an adult with tuberculosis.

The chain is built from TRBV7-2 and TRBJ1-2; TRBD1 matches 11 bases. CDR1 is SGHTA, CDR2 FQGNSA, per germline. The CDR3 length is 14 residues. The V gene end was trimmed by 3 bases and the J gene end by 8 bases; junction bases not matched to a gene: 5. CDR3 in amino acids: CASSLDRGLHGYTF. In DNA form, the CDR3 reads TGTGCCAGCAGCTTGGACAGGGGGCTGCACGGCTACACCTTC.

CDR3 nucleotide sequence: TGTGCCAGCAGTCCGGTGAGAATCTACGAGCAGTACTTC. Translated: CASSPVRIYEQYF. The chain has TRBV6-6 and TRBJ2-7, with no clear D. The germline V gene has CDR1 MNHNY and CDR2 SVGAGI (reference sequence). This CDR3 spans 13 amino acids. V was pared by 5 bases and J by 3 bases, with 11 bases between.

The chain is built from TRBV9 and TRBJ2-2; unclear D gene. The CDR3 length is 16 residues. The germline V and J ends were trimmed by 2 bases and 0 bases, with 11 bases remaining between them. The germline V gene has CDR1 SGDLS and CDR2 YYNGEE. CDR3 loop: CASSVGVVANTGELFF. CDR3 DNA sequence: TGTGCCAGCAGCGTTGGAGTAGTCGCGAACACCGGGGAGCTGTTTTTT.

The chain carries TRBV27 and TRBJ1-6; D is unresolved. The CDR3 consists of 15 residues. Trimming shortened V by 6 bases and J by 9 bases, and 18 bases separated the two germline ends. The germline V gene has CDR1 MNHEY and CDR2 SMNVEV (reference sequence). CDR3 protein: CASRREESYPSPLHF. DNA of the CDR3: TGTGCCAGCAGGAGGGAAGAGAGCTACCCTTCACCCCTCCACTTT.

The table lists this clone with a count of one. This rearrangement joins TRBV2 to TRBJ1-4; TRBD1 is a possible D gene (5 bases). There are 14 residues in the CDR3. Germline-derived CDR1 and CDR2 are SNHLY and FYNNEI. The V and J ends lost 1 base and 7 bases respectively, with 10 bases between them. Here the CDR3 DNA reads TGTGCCAGCAGTGAAGGGGGGGAGCTTGAAAAACTGTTTTTT. Amino acids: CASSEGGELEKLFF.

V is TRBV6-6 and J is TRBJ1-1; D ambiguous. CDR3 length: 15 amino acids. V was shortened by 5 bases and J by 6 bases, with 19 bases between the two germline ends. Per germline, CDR1 MNHNY and CDR2 SVGAGI (reference sequence). The CDR3 reads CASSLGVGVVAEAFF. CDR3 in DNA: TGTGCCAGCAGTCTGGGAGTTGGGGTTGTTGCTGAAGCTTTCTTT.

The chain links TRBV19 to TRBJ1-2, with D tentatively TRBD1 (5 bases). In germline, CDR1 is LNHDA, CDR2 SQIVND (reference sequence). The CDR3 runs to 15 residues. Trimming shortened V by 3 bases and J by 0 bases, and 11 bases separated the two germline ends. In DNA form, the CDR3 reads TGTGCCAGTAGTATGAAAGGGGAAGCTAACTATGGCTACACCTTC. This codes for CASSMKGEANYGYTF.

The chain is built from TRBV7-2 and TRBJ2-1; TRBD2 matches at 11 bases. The CDR3 consists of 15 residues. Germline loops: CDR1 SGHTA, CDR2 FQGNSA. Trimming took 4 bases from V and 3 from J; bases not matched to a gene: 2. CDR3 protein: CASSSSGGHYNEQFF. Here the CDR3 DNA reads TGTGCCAGCAGCTCTAGCGGGGGGCACTACAATGAGCAGTTCTTC.

V usage is TRBV5-4 and J usage is TRBJ2-5; TRBD1 agrees at 9 bases. The CDR3 has 12 residues. The germline V gene encodes CDR1 SGHNT and CDR2 YYREEE (reference sequence). With 4 bases clipped from V and 8 bases from J, the junction kept 3 bases outside the gene matches. The CDR3 is CASSRDRVTQYF. As DNA, the CDR3 is TGTGCCAGCAGCCGGGACAGGGTTACCCAGTACTTC.

This clone was counted once. This chain connects TRBV9 to TRBJ2-3; 9 positions match TRBD2. Per the germline V gene, CDR1 is SGDLS and CDR2 is YYNGEE. With V trimmed by 3 bases and J by 2 bases, 7 bases remained unmatched. This CDR3 has 16 amino acids. Here the CDR3 DNA reads TGTGCCAGCAGCGCAGGACTAGCGCCCACCACAGATACGCAGTATTTT. This encodes CASSAGLAPTTDTQYF. Based on the CDR3 plus reference TRBV9 and TRBJ2-3, the full variable domain is DSGVTQTPKHLITATGQRVTLRCSPRSGDLSVYWYQQSLDQGLQFLIQYYNGEERAKGNILERFSAQQFPDLHSELNLSSLELGDSALYFCASSAGLAPTTDTQYFGPGTRLTVL.

The CDR3 protein is CAISEGGPGSGEKLFF. For the CDR3, the DNA is TGTGCCATCAGTGAAGGGGGACCAGGGAGCGGTGAAAAACTGTTTTTT. The rearrangement uses TRBV10-3 and TRBJ1-4; D perhaps matches TRBD1 (6 bases). Germline V gene data show CDR1 as ENHRY and CDR2 as SYGVKD. This CDR3 spans 16 amino acids. Trimming pared 3 bases from V and 7 bases from J, leaving 18 bases between.

This sequence joins TRBV25-1 and TRBJ2-3; a possible D gene is TRBD2 (6 bases). The CDR3 is 16 residues long. V shed 7 bases and J shed 0 bases, with 17 bases lying between them. Germline V gene data show CDR1 as MGHDK and CDR2 as SYGVNS. The CDR3 coding sequence is TGTGCCAGCACCGAAACGTCCGGGACTAGCACAGATACGCAGTATTTT. This sequence encodes CASTETSGTSTDTQYF. Drawing the rest from reference TRBV25-1 and TRBJ2-3, the complete variable domain is EADIYQTPRYLVIGTGKKITLECSQTMGHDKMYWYQQDPGMELHLIHYSYGVNSTEKGDLSSESTVSRIRTEHFPLTLESARPSHTSQYLCASTETSGTSTDTQYFGPGTRLTVL.

The chain is built from TRBV2 and TRBJ1-1; 7 bases are shared with TRBD1. After removal of 5 bases from V and 5 bases from J, the junction contained 8 bases not matched to a gene. There are 14 residues in the CDR3. CDR1 SNHLY and CDR2 FYNNEI come from the germline V gene. The CDR3 DNA follows: TGTGCCAGCAGTTCAACCCCACAGGGGACTGAAGCTTTCTTT. Amino acids: CASSSTPQGTEAFF.

The chain links TRBV10-1 to TRBJ2-3; TRBD2 matches 8 bases. V was pared by 0 bases and J by 3 bases, with 5 bases of the junction left unmatched. CDR3 length equals 16 residues. In germline, CDR1 is WNHNN, CDR2 SYGVQD (reference sequence). The CDR3 nucleotides are TGCGCCAGCAGTGAGTCTCCGGCGGGGGGAACAGATACGCAGTATTTT. Amino acids: CASSESPAGGTDTQYF.

The CDR3 coding sequence is TGTGCCAGCAGTCCGAACTACTACTCTCCTACGGGGGAGGAGAATGAGCAGTTCTTC. It encodes CASSPNYYSPTGEENEQFF. The J gene is TRBJ2-1, the V gene TRBV27, with a tentative D call TRBD2 (6 bases). V shed 5 bases and J shed 7 bases, with 30 bases lying between them. The CDR3 is 19 residues long. The V gene's germline CDR1 is MNHEY and CDR2 SMNVEV (reference sequence).

The gene calls are TRBV14 and TRBJ2-3; D is undetermined. This CDR3 is 13 amino acids long. Per the germline V gene, CDR1 is SGHDN and CDR2 is FVKESK. Trimming left V 4 bases short and J 6 bases short, with 11 bases between. This chain's CDR3 is CASSRTLLDTQYF. CDR3 DNA sequence: TGTGCCAGCAGCCGCACCCTACTCGATACGCAGTATTTT.

The chain is built from TRBV11-3 and TRBJ2-3; 9 positions agree with TRBD2. Unmatched junction bases numbered 2, after V lost 5 bases and J lost 2 bases. The germline gives CDR1 SGHNT, CDR2 YENEEA. The CDR3 is 14 residues long. CDR3: CASSQGLATDTQYF. Here the CDR3 DNA reads TGTGCCAGCAGCCAGGGACTAGCCACAGATACGCAGTATTTT.

This chain joins TRBV5-1 and TRBJ1-4, with a tentative D call TRBD1 (5 bases). The CDR3 runs 13 residues. The germline CDR1 and CDR2 sequences are SGHRS and YFSETQ. V gave up 7 bases and J gave up 2 bases, with 9 bases separating them. CDR3 sequence: CASAGRTNEKLFF. The CDR3 DNA reads as TGCGCCAGCGCAGGGCGCACTAATGAAAAACTGTTTTTT.